This note documents a single T cell receptor beta chain sequence. As yet, its antigen is unknown. The same CDR3 can be traced to other DNA sequences in this sample. The sample originates from a study of beta chain features in type 1 diabetes. Every bit of the isolated RNA underwent reverse transcription, so sequencing read expressed TCRB transcripts. Sequencing used immunoSEQ multiplex PCR; TCRdb keeps in-frame clones, though not all of them. Among 150,000 to 200,000 clones listed, more than 60% were seen once. CDR1 is SGHTA, CDR2 FQGNSA, per germline. V lost 6 bases, J lost 4 bases, and 6 bases stayed unmatched. The CDR3 covers 14 residues. Study-level points and caveats: For Type 1 diabetes patients, all four CD4+ subsets carried TCRB CDR3s that were moderately but significantly shorter. Sequencing the cDNA could make cells with high TCR expression show up more than they should.

The clonotype originates from a man aged 25 to 40 with type 1 diabetes. The V gene is TRBV7-2, the J gene TRBJ2-7; TRBD2 matches at 10 bases. Source material: naive CD4+ T cells from blood. As DNA, the CDR3 is TGTGCCAGCAGTTCTAGCGGGGGAGCTTACGAGCAGTACTTC. Protein sequence: CASSSSGGAYEQYF. The full variable domain, completed using reference TRBV7-2 and TRBJ2-7, is GAGVSQSPSNKVTEKGKDVELRCDPISGHTALYWYRQSLGQGLEFLIYFQGNSAPDKSGLPSDRFSAERTGGSVSTLTIQRTQQEDSAVYLCASSSSGGAYEQYFGPGTRLTVT.